This paragraph reports one T cell receptor beta chain. Its specificity is not known. This sample is drawn from a study of cytomegalovirus exposure and HLA in healthy donors. It was with 60 Vbeta and 13 Jbeta primers that the PCR ran. The data were produced by immunoSEQ multiplex PCR, yet TCRdb's version contains in-frame clones alone and is incomplete. Of about 200,000 clones listed, around 77% are singletons. The study's findings and limits: Despite most TCR sequences being rare, some public TCRs occurred in many donors. A few V segments could not be told apart, such as TRBV6-2 and TRBV6-3, and were left out.

The V end lost 0 bases, the J end lost 1 base, and 10 bases lay between the germline ends. The CDR3 covers 15 residues. Germline V gene data show CDR1 as SGDLS and CDR2 as YYNGEE. Input material: PBMCs. The rearrangement links TRBV9 to TRBJ2-5; possibly TRBD2 for D (5 bases). This receptor was taken from a woman between 25 and 40 years old in good health and CMV-seronegative. CDR3 residues: CASSVGRTLQETQYF. The CDR3, as DNA: TGTGCCAGCAGCGTAGGAAGGACTCTCCAAGAGACCCAGTACTTC. Complete variable domain (other parts from reference TRBV9 and TRBJ2-5): DSGVTQTPKHLITATGQRVTLRCSPRSGDLSVYWYQQSLDQGLQFLIQYYNGEERAKGNILERFSAQQFPDLHSELNLSSLELGDSALYFCASSVGRTLQETQYFGPGTRLLVL.